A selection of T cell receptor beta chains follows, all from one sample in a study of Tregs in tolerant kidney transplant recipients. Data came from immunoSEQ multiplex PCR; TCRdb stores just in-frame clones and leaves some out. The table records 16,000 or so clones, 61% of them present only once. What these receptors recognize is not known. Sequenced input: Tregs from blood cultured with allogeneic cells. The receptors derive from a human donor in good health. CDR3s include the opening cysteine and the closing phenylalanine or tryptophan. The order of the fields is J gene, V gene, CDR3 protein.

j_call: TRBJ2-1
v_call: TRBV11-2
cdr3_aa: CASSPSVGNEQFF

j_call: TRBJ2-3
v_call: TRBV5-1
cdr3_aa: CASSFSGGTDTQYF

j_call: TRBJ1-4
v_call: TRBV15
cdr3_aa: CATSRALNEKLFF

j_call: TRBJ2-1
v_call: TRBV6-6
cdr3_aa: CATILGGLVPNEQFF

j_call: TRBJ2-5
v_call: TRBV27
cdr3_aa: CASSILAGAETQYF

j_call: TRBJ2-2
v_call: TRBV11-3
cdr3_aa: CASHLYSLTGELFF

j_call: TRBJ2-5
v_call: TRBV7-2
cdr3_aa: CASSRDRQETQYF

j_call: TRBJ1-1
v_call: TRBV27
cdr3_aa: CASSLSWGGLNTEAFF

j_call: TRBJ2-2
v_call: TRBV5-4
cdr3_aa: CASSRRGPQTGELFF

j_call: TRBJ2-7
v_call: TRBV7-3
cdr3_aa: CASSYGPTASYEQYF

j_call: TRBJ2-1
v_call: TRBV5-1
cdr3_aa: CASSLGSYNEQFF

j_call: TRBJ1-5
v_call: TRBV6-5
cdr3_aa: CASRALGGRGQPQHF

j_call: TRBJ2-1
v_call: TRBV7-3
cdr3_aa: CASSPGTRMFGEQFF

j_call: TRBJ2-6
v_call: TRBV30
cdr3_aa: CAWSHFGHSGANVLTF

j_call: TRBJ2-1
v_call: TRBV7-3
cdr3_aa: CASSWDRGTYNEQFF

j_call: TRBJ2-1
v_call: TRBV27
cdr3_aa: CASSPASRGRNEQFF

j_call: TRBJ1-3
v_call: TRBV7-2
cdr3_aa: CASSPRTVVTSGNTIYF

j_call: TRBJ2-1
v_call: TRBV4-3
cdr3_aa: CASSQGLWRNEQFF

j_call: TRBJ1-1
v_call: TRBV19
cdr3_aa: CASTLRGVLFMNTEAFF

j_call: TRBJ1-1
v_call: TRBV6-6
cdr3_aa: CASSLTTGPEAFF

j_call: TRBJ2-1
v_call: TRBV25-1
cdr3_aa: CASIKNSGNEQFF

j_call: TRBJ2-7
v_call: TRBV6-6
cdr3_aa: CASSRAGDGEQYF

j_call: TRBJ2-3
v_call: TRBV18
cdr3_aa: CASSPLAGARTDTQYF

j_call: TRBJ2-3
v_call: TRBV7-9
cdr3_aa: CASSLAGSRSTDTQYF

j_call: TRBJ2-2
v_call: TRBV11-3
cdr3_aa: CASARARTGELFF

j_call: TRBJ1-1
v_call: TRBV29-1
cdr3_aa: CSAGHTEAFF

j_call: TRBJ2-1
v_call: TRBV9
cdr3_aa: CASSVQSTTYYNEQFF

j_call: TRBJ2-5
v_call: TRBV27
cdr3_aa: CASSRNRVGIITQYF

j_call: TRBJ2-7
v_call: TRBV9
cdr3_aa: CASSVSGTGLQGEQYF

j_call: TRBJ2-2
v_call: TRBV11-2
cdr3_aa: CASSFSFAGTANTGELFF

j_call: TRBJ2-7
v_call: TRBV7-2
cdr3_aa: CASSLGGAGRSSGYEQYF

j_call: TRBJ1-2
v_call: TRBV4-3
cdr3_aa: CASSHGIGNGYTF

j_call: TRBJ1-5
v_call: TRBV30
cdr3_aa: CAWGAGLNQPQHF

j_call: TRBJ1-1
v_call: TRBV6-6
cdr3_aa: CASSYVGGNTEAFF

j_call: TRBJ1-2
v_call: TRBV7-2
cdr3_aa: CASSLLERAWGYTF

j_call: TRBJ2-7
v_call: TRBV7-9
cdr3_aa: CASREGTGGQDEQYF

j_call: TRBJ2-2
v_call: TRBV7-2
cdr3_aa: CASSLSGGPTGELFF

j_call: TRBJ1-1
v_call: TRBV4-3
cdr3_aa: CASSHRPGANTEAFF

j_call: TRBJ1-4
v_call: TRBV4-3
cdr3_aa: CASSRQDRTNEKLFF

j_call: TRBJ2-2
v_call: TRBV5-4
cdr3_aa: CASSLAGTGELFF

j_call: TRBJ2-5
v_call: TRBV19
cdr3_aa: CASSTGTGTYEFQETQYF

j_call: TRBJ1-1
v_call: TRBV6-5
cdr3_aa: CASSLYIETQAFF

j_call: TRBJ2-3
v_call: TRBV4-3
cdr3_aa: CASSQTARAGVKYF

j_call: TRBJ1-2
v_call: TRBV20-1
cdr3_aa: CSARRIGGYTF

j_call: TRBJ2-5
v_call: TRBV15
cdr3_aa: CATSTNLRGPSQETQYF

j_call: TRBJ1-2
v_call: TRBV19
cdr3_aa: CASSRGSYGYTF

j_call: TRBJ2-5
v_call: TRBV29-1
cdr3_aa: CSALRERQYF

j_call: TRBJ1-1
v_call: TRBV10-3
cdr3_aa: CAISLSGRIEAFF

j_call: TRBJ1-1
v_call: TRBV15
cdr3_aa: CATSQGRLPGTEAFF

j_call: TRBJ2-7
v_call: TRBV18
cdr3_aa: CASSHRDRGREQYF

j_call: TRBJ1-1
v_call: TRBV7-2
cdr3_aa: CASSLSRRVGTEAFF

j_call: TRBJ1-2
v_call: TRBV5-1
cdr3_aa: CASSLSRGVISDGYTF

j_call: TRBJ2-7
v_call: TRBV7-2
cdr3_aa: CASRGGPYEQYF

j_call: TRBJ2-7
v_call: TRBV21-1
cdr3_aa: CASSKGLAGLVSYEQYF

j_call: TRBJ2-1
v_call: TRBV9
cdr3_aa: CASSVVKDKNNEQFF